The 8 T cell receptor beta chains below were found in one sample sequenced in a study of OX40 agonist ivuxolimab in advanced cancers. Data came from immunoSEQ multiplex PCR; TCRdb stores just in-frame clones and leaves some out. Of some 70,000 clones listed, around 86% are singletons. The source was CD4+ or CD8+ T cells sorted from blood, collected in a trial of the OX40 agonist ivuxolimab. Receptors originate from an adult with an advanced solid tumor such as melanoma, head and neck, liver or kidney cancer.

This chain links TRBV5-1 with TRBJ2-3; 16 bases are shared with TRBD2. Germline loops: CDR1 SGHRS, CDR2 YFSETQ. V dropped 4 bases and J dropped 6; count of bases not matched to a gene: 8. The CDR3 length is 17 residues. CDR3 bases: TGCGCCAGCAGCCTGGGACTAGCGGGAGGGTCGTGGGATACGCAGTATTTT. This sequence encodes CASSLGLAGGSWDTQYF.

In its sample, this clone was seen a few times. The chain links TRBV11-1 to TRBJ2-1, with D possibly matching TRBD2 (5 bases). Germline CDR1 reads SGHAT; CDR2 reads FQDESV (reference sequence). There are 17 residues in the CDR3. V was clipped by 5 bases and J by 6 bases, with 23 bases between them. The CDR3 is CASSPGYPGISPNEQFF. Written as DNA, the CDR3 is TGTGCCAGCAGCCCTGGATATCCCGGGATAAGCCCCAATGAGCAGTTCTTC.

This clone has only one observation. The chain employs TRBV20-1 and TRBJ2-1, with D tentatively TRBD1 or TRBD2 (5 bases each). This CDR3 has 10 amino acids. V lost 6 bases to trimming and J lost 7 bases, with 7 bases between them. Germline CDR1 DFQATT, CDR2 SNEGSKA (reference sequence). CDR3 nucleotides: TGCAGTGCGTGGGGGAATGAGCAGTTCTTC. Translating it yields CSAWGNEQFF.

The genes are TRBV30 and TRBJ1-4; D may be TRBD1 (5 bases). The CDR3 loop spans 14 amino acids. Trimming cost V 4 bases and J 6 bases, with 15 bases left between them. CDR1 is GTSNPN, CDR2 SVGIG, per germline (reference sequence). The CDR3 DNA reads TGTGCCTGGACCCGGGGGGGGTCGGATGAAAAACTGTTTTTT. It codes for CAWTRGGSDEKLFF.

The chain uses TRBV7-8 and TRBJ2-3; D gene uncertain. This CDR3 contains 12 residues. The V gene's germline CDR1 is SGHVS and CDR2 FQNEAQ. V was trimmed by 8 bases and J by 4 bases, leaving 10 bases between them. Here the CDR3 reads CASGLVSDTQYF. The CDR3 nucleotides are TGTGCCAGCGGTTTAGTGTCAGATACGCAGTATTTT.

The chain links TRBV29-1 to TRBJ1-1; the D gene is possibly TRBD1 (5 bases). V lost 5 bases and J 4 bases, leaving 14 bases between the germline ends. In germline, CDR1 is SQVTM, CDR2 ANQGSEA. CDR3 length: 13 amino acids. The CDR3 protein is CSVQIGGSTEAFF. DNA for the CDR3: TGCAGCGTTCAGATTGGGGGTAGCACTGAAGCTTTCTTT.

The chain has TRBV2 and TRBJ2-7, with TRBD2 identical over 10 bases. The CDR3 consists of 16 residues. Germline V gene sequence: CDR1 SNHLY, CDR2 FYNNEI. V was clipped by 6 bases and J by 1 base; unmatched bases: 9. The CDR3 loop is CASRELAGAASYEQYF. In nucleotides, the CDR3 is TGTGCCAGCAGGGAGCTAGCGGGAGCGGCTTCCTACGAGCAGTACTTC.

The CDR3, as DNA: TGCAGCGTCTCCCCCACGGCAGGGGTGTACGAGCAGTACTTC. This translates into CSVSPTAGVYEQYF. The rearrangement joins TRBV29-1 to TRBJ2-7; D is perhaps TRBD1 (6 bases). Germline CDR1 reads SQVTM; CDR2 reads ANQGSEA. This CDR3 spans 14 amino acids. The V end was cut by 6 bases, the J end by 4 bases, with 19 bases between.